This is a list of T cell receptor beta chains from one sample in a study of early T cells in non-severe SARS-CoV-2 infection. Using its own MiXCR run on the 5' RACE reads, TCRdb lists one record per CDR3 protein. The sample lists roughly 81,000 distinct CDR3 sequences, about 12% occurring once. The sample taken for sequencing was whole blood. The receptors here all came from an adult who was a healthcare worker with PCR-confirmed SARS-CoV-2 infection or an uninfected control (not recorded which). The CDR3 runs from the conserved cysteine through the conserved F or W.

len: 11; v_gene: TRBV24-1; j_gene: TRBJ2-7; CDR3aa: CATSRGDEQYF
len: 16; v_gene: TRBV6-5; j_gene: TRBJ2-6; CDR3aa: CASSSLRTSGANVLTF
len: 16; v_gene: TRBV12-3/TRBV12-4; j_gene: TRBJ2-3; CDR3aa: CASSLSRQGSTDMQYF
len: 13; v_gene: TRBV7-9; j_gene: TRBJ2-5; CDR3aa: CASTWYAQETQYF
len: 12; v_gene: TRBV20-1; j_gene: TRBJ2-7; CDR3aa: CSAKDRAYEQYF
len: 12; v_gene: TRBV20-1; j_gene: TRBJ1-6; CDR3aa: CSARGGNSPLHF
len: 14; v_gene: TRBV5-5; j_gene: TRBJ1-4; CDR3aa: CASSLRGFKEKLFF
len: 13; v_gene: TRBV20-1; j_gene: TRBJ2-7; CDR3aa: CSANGQGSVGQYF
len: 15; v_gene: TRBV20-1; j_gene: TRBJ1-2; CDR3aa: CSARERGSVGYGYTF
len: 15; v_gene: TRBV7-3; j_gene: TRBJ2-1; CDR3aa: CASSLNGGAYNEQFF
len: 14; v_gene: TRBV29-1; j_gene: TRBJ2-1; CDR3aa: CSVGWKQGNNEQFF
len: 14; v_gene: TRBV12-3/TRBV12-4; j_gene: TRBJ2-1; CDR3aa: CASAPGLAGERPFF
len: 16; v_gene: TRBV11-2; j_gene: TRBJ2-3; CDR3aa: CASSGVRTSLADTQYF
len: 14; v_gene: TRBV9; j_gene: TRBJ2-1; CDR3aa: CASSVGGHTGEQFF
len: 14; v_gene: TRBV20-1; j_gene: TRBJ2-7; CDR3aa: CSARGPAGLYEQYF
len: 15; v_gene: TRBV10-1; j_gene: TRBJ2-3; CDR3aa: CASSDNRLAADTQYF
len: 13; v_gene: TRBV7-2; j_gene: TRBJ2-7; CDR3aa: CASSSWGGDEQYF
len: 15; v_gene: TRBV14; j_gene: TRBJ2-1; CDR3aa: CASRSSGISYNEQFF
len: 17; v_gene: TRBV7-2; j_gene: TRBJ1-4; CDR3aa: CASSLPQFGGGSEKLFF
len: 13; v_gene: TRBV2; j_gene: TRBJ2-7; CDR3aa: CASSDGRPAGQYF
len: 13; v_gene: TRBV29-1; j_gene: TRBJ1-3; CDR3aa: CSVAETSGNTIYF
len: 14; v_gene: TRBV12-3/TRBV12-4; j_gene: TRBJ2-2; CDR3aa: CASSFIRLTGELFF